This TCR beta chain derives from a study of shared clonotypes between healthy human individuals. In the study overall: A few men and a couple of women, aged 18 to 49, were donors. Points from the study as a whole: Among non-shared clonotypes, generation probabilities were lower than among those shared by all four donors.

Donors, healthy HIV-negative adults, lacked recent acute infections or vaccinations. Every one of the donors was a Caucasian adult that lived in Nashville, Tennessee. On this clone: Its antigen remains unknown.

Trimming removed 2 bases at V and 3 bases at J, with 7 bases between. This CDR3 contains 13 residues. Germline CDR1 reads MNHNY; CDR2 reads SVGAGI (reference sequence). TCRdb keeps only in-frame clones here, not all; method: immunoSEQ multiplex PCR. The table shows approximately 2.5 million clones, with about 92% occurring only once. Sequencing was done on a sample of naive CD4+ T cells sorted from blood. Indicated subset: CD45RA+ positively selected. This sequence originates from a young man in good health. The chain carries TRBV6-6 and TRBJ1-1, with no clear D. CDR3 nucleotides: TGTGCCAGCAGTTACGATGGGGACACTGAAGCTTTCTTT. It yields the protein CASSYDGDTEAFF.